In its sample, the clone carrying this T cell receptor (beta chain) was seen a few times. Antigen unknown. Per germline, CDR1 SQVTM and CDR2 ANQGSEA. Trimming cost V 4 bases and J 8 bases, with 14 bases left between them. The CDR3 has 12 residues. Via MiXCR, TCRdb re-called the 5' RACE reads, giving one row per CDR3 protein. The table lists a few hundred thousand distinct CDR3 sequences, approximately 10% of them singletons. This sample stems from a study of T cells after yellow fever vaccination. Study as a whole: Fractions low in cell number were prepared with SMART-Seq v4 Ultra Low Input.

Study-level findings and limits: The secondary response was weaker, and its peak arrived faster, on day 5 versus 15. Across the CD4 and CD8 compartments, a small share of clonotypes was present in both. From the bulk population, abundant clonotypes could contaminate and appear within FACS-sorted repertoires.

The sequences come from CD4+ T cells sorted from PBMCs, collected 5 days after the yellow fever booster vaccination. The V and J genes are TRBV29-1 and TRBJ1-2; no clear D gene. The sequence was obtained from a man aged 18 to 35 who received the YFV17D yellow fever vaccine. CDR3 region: CSVAEGRGGYTF. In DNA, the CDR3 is TGCAGCGTTGCGGAGGGCCGAGGGGGCTACACCTTC. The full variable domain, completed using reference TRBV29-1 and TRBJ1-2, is SAVISQKPSRDICQRGTSLTIQCQVDSQVTMMFWYRQQPGQSLTLIATANQGSEATYESGFVIDKFPISRPNLTFSTLTVSNMSPEDSSIYLCSVAEGRGGYTFGSGTRLTVV.